This T cell receptor beta chain was captured in a study of shared clonotypes between healthy human individuals. At the level of the study: Those who served as donors were two women and three men between the ages of 18 and 49.

Authors' analysis steps: As immunoSEQ supplied junction-only sequences (without quality scores), filtering differed. Repertoires were generated with immunoSEQ multiplex PCR, while TCRdb's copy carries only in-frame clones and drops some. The V and J calls and clone size come from that table; D and trimming were worked out from the DNA. The table shows 450,000 to 550,000 clones, with 79% occurring only once. Per germline, CDR1 LNHDA and CDR2 SQIVND (reference sequence). V shed 9 bases and J 4 bases; nucleotides not matched to a gene: 2. This CDR3 has 13 amino acids. As regards this clone: Different DNA sequences within this sample yield the same CDR3.

The chain employs TRBV19 and TRBJ2-1, with 11 bases lining up with TRBD2. The sequence was collected from a woman aged 40 to 50 in good health. Some clones in this sample may be carry-over from other donors' samples. Sequencing was done on a sample of PBMCs. In nucleotides, the CDR3 is TGTGCCAGCGGGACTAGCGGTTACAATGAGCAGTTCTTC. Amino acid sequence: CASGTSGYNEQFF.